The 2 T cell receptor beta chains given below trace back to one sample, sequenced in a study of response to subunit inactivated influenza vaccine. TCRdb passed the RT-PCR reads through MiXCR, listing each CDR3 protein once. The sample consists of about 540,000 distinct CDR3 sequences, 20% to 25% of them appearing once. The sample also formed part of further work on T cells expressing NK-cell markers. Per that paper: Scientists made TCR beta cDNA using 5'RACE template switching with UMIs.

Sequences were derived from CD4+ T cells sorted from PBMCs, sampled approximately 13 days after vaccination. The receptor source for this set is a man aged 45-65 years who received an inactivated influenza vaccine.

The genes are TRBV20-1 and TRBJ2-3; tentative D call: TRBD2 (6 bases). The V gene lost 1 base and the J gene lost 2 bases, with 10 bases spanning the gap. Germline CDR1 reads DFQATT; CDR2 reads SNEGSKA (reference sequence). The CDR3 totals 14 residues. The DNA for the CDR3 is TGCAGTGCTAGAGGGGCTAGCGACACAGATACGCAGTATTTT. Translation: CSARGASDTDTQYF.

J is TRBJ2-2 and V is TRBV12-3 or TRBV12-4; TRBD1 matches at 7 bases. Trimming took 7 bases from V and 4 from J; bases not matched to a gene: 12. There are 16 residues in the CDR3. Written as DNA, the CDR3 is TGTGCCAGCACCCCCCGACAGGGTCCCTCCACCGGGGAGCTGTTTTTT. It specifies CASTPRQGPSTGELFF.